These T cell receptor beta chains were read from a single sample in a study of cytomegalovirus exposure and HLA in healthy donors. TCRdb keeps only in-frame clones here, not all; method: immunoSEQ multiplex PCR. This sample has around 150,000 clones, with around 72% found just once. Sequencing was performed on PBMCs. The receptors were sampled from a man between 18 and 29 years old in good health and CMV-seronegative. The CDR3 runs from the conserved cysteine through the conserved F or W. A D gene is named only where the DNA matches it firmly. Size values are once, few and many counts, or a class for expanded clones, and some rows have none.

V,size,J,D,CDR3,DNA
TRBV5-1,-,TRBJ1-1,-,CASSTDRPNTEAFF,TGCGCCAGCAGCACGGACAGACCCAACACTGAAGCTTTCTTT
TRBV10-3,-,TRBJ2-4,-,CAISAGVAGLGIQYF,TGTGCCATCAGTGCGGGGGTGGCAGGATTGGGCATTCAGTACTTC
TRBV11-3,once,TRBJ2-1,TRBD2,CASSLGLTSGGYNEQFF,TGTGCCAGCAGCTTAGGCCTAACTAGCGGGGGGTACAATGAGCAGTTCTTC
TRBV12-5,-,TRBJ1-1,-,CASGPGWDTEAFF,TGTGCTAGTGGGCCAGGGTGGGACACTGAAGCTTTCTTT
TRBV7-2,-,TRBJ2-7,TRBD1,CASSSTGGSYEQYF,TGTGCCAGCAGCTCGACAGGGGGATCCTACGAGCAGTACTTC
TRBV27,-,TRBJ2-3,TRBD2,CASSLVTSGATDTQYF,TGTGCCAGCAGTTTAGTGACTAGCGGGGCCACAGATACGCAGTATTTT
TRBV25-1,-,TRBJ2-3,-,CASSESQRPSIHTQYF,TGTGCCAGCAGTGAATCACAGCGGCCATCGATACATACGCAGTATTTT
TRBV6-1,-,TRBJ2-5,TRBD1,CASTSGTGGRETQYF,TGTGCCAGCACTTCCGGGACAGGGGGCCGGGAGACCCAGTACTTC
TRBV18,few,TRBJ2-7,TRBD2,CASSPASGYEQYF,TGTGCCAGCTCACCGGCTAGCGGATACGAGCAGTACTTC
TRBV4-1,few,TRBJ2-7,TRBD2,CASSQPRTSGRGEQYF,TGCGCCAGCAGCCAACCGAGGACTAGCGGGAGGGGGGAGCAGTACTTC
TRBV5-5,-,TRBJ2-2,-,CASSLPPGELFF,TGTGCCAGCAGCCTCCCTCCCGGGGAGCTGTTTTTT
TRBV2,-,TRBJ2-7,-,CASSKSRDISYEQYF,TGTGCCAGCAGTAAGAGCCGGGACATTTCCTACGAGCAGTACTTC
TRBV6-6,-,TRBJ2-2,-,CASSLRQNTGELFF,TGTGCCAGCAGCCTCCGACAGAACACCGGGGAGCTGTTTTTT
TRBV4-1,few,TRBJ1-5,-,CASSQVQGMGQPQHF,TGCGCCAGCAGCCAAGTCCAGGGGATGGGTCAGCCCCAGCATTTT
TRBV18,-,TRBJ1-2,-,CASSTQGVGGYTF,TGTGCCAGCTCAACACAGGGAGTAGGGGGCTACACCTTC
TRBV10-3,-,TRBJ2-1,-,CATSNSPGGNGSYNEQFF,TGTGCCACCTCGAACTCTCCCGGAGGGAATGGGTCCTACAATGAGCAGTTCTTC
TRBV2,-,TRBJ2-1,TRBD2,CASRQTGGEQFF,TGTGCCAGCAGGCAAACGGGGGGAGAGCAGTTCTTC
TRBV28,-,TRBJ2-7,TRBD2,CASSLSASGLYEQYF,TGTGCCAGCAGTTTATCGGCTAGCGGGCTGTACGAGCAGTACTTC
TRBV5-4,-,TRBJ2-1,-,CASSLGRVLSYNEQFF,TGTGCCAGCAGCTTAGGTCGGGTCCTCTCCTACAATGAGCAGTTCTTC
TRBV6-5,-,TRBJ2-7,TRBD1,CASSPHSGTVEQYF,TGTGCCAGCAGTCCCCACTCCGGGACAGTCGAGCAGTACTTC
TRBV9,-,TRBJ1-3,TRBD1,CASSGGQGTGNTIYF,TGTGCCAGCAGCGGGGGACAGGGGACTGGAAACACCATATATTTT
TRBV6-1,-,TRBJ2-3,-,CASMYRSTDTQYF,TGTGCCAGCATGTACAGGAGCACAGATACGCAGTATTTT
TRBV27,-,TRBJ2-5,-,CASSSHTGPGETQYF,TGTGCCAGCAGTTCCCACACAGGGCCAGGGGAGACCCAGTACTTC